The 10 T cell receptor beta chains presented below share a single source sample, sequenced in a study of T cell responses to AZD1222 COVID-19 vaccine. The assay was immunoSEQ multiplex PCR, and TCRdb's table has in-frame clones only and misses some. The table lists 130,000 or so clones, approximately 90% of them singletons. Here the sequenced sample was peripheral blood, taken on day 0 of AZD1222 vaccination. Every receptor here comes from an adult in good health.

The rearrangement links TRBV6-6 to TRBJ1-1, with TRBD1 matching 9 bases. The germline V gene encodes CDR1 MNHNY and CDR2 SVGAGI (reference sequence). The CDR3 loop spans 16 amino acids. Trimming removed 6 bases from V and 4 bases from J; junction bases left unmatched: 12. The CDR3 DNA sequence: TGTGCCAGCAGCATAACAGGGGGCGGGAGGTCCACTGAAGCTTTCTTT. This encodes CASSITGGGRSTEAFF.

The CDR3 spells CASSDPGPKKFF. In DNA form, the CDR3 reads TGTGCCAGCAGTGATCCGGGACCCAAGAAGTTCTTC. The rearrangement joins TRBV6-1 to TRBJ2-1; D may be TRBD1 or TRBD2 (5 bases each). The germline CDR1 and CDR2 sequences are MNHNS and SASEGT. The CDR3 loop spans 12 amino acids. The V end lost 3 bases, the J end lost 14 bases, and 14 bases lay between the germline ends.

This chain uses TRBV18 with TRBJ1-2, with 8 bases aligning to TRBD1. The CDR3 sequence is 16 residues long. Germline V gene data show CDR1 as KGHSH and CDR2 as LQKENI. V dropped 0 bases and J dropped 4; count of bases not matched to a gene: 7. This CDR3 reads CASSPPQGAKFYGYTF. DNA for the CDR3: TGTGCCAGCTCACCACCCCAGGGGGCGAAATTCTATGGCTACACCTTC.

This clone was picked up a small number of times. This sequence joins TRBV19 and TRBJ1-2; 8 nucleotides align to TRBD1. Germline V lookup: CDR1 LNHDA, CDR2 SQIVND (reference sequence). J gave up 4 bases and V 7 bases, and 11 bases lay outside the gene matches. The length of the CDR3 is 15 residues. The chain's CDR3 is CASTTTGQGLYGYTF. The DNA for the CDR3 is TGTGCCAGTACCACGACCGGACAGGGCCTCTATGGCTACACCTTC.

V gene TRBV5-1 combines with J gene TRBJ1-1, with D possibly being TRBD1 (5 bases). CDR3 length equals 15 residues. The germline gives CDR1 SGHRS, CDR2 YFSETQ. The V and J ends lost 0 bases and 2 bases respectively, with 11 bases between them. CDR3 in amino acids: CASSLVSGVNTEAFF. The CDR3 DNA follows: TGCGCCAGCAGCTTGGTCTCGGGGGTAAACACTGAAGCTTTCTTT.

This clone has a single count. The chain employs TRBV5-1 and TRBJ2-3; 7 bases map to TRBD1. Germline assignment: CDR1 SGHRS and CDR2 YFSETQ. The CDR3 contains 16 residues. The V gene end was trimmed by 4 bases and the J gene end by 3 bases; junction bases not matched to a gene: 11. The CDR3 spells CASSRGGQGVTDTQYF. CDR3 sequence (DNA): TGCGCCAGCAGCCGGGGCGGCCAGGGGGTTACAGATACGCAGTATTTT.

The CDR3 bases are TGTGCCAGCAGTTACTCCGGGGGAGGCTATAATTCACCCCTCCACTTT. Translated: CASSYSGGGYNSPLHF. The V call is TRBV6-5, the J call TRBJ1-6; perhaps TRBD1 as D (5 bases). The CDR3 totals 16 residues. Germline CDR1 reads MNHEY; CDR2 reads SVGAGI. The V end was cut by 0 bases, the J end by 3 bases, with 9 bases between.

The chain couples TRBV2 to TRBJ1-6; D call uncertain. Germline V gene sequence: CDR1 SNHLY, CDR2 FYNNEI. The CDR3 consists of 14 residues. V lost 9 bases, J lost 8 bases, and 17 bases lay in between. For the CDR3, the DNA is TGTGCCAGTTCATATTCCCGGGCTGATTCACCCCTCCACTTT. Translating gives CASSYSRADSPLHF.

The sample holds one count of this clone. V and J are TRBV11-1 and TRBJ1-1; 9 positions match TRBD1. Germline trimming cut 1 base from V and 5 bases from J; bases unmatched to any gene: 5. CDR3 size: 15 residues. CDR1 and CDR2 from the germline V gene are SGHAT and FQDESV (reference sequence). The CDR3 reads CASSLEGTGRTEAFF. As DNA, the CDR3 is TGTGCCAGCAGCTTAGAAGGGACAGGGAGGACTGAAGCTTTCTTT.

The genes are TRBV19 and TRBJ2-1; 8 bases agree with TRBD2. Germline V gene sequence: CDR1 LNHDA, CDR2 SQIVND (reference sequence). CDR3 length: 15 amino acids. J lost 0 bases, V lost 6 bases, and 4 bases had no gene match. CDR3 protein: CASSQLAASYNEQFF. The CDR3 DNA reads TGTGCCAGTAGCCAACTAGCGGCCTCCTACAATGAGCAGTTCTTC.